Presented here are 18 T cell receptor beta chains from one specimen sequenced in a study of T-cell memory formation after mild COVID-19. TCRdb reprocessed the 5' RACE reads via MiXCR and lists one record per CDR3 protein. Found here are roughly 200,000 distinct CDR3 sequences, roughly 10% of them singletons; the top ten hold roughly 3.5%. The source material was PBMCs or a T cell subset sorted from them (not recorded which). These receptors all come from a man between 18 and 29 years old who had mild COVID-19 (a few samples of this study predate the infection). Cell type and time point are not known.

CDR3 in DNA: TGTGCCAGCAGCTTAGGGGTCCGCACTGAAGCTTTCTTT. Protein: CASSLGVRTEAFF. V usage is TRBV11-1 and J usage is TRBJ1-1; D remains unclear. Germline CDR1 SGHAT, CDR2 FQDESV (reference sequence). The CDR3 has 13 amino acids. V was trimmed by 1 base and J by 4 bases, leaving 7 bases between them.

This chain connects TRBV4-1 to TRBJ1-2; 12 nucleotides agree with TRBD1. Trimming took 4 bases from V and 8 from J; bases not matched to a gene: 5. The CDR3 is made up of 14 amino acids. Per the germline V gene, CDR1 is MGHRA and CDR2 is YSYEKL. The CDR3 here is CASSPGQGAIGYTF. CDR3 bases: TGCGCCAGCAGCCCGGGACAGGGGGCAATAGGCTACACCTTC.

The chain carries TRBV29-1 and TRBJ2-5, with 7 bases aligning to TRBD2. The DNA matches TRBJ2-1 better at its end, which makes the J call doubtful. Germline CDR1 SQVTM, CDR2 ANQGSEA. The CDR3 runs to 15 residues. The CDR3 sequence: CSVDFWLADDNEQFF. CDR3 nucleotides: TGCAGCGTTGATTTTTGGCTAGCGGATGACAATGAGCAGTTCTTC.

V gene TRBV7-2 combines with J gene TRBJ2-2; D uncertain. The germline V gene encodes CDR1 SGHTA and CDR2 FQGNSA. Trimming removed 4 bases from V and 7 bases from J, with 10 bases in between. The CDR3 has 13 amino acids. The CDR3 region is CASSSRPGGELFF. DNA of the CDR3: TGTGCCAGCAGCTCCCGGCCGGGCGGGGAGCTGTTTTTT.

This chain joins TRBV28 and TRBJ1-5; D is unclear. Germline V gene lookup returns CDR1 MDHEN and CDR2 SYDVKM. Trimming stripped 5 bases from V and 5 bases from J, with 28 bases between. This CDR3 is 19 amino acids long. This chain's CDR3 is CASSLPRRWQLGLHQPQHF. The CDR3 DNA reads TGTGCCAGCAGTCTACCTAGACGGTGGCAGCTAGGACTCCATCAGCCCCAGCATTTT.

The rearrangement links TRBV4-3 to TRBJ2-7; the D gene is possibly TRBD1 (6 bases). The CDR3 is made up of 16 amino acids. V lost 0 bases, J lost 5 bases, and 17 bases lay in between. Germline values: CDR1 LGHNA, CDR2 YSLEER. For the CDR3, the DNA is TGCGCCAGCAGCCAAGAGTGGGCCAGGGGTTCCCACGAGCAGTACTTC. Protein: CASSQEWARGSHEQYF.

The table lists this clonotype with many counts. The chain couples TRBV6-5 to TRBJ1-5; 7 bases map to TRBD1. V dropped 6 bases and J dropped 1; count of bases not matched to a gene: 18. In germline, CDR1 is MNHEY, CDR2 SVGAGI. CDR3 length: 19 residues. The CDR3 loop is CASRSRDSRGFSSNQPQHF. The CDR3 DNA sequence: TGTGCCAGCAGGTCCCGGGACAGCCGTGGATTTTCCAGCAATCAGCCCCAGCATTTT.

The table lists this clonotype with a few counts. V is TRBV9 and J is TRBJ1-6, with D unresolved. Trimming pared 4 bases from V and 0 bases from J, leaving 11 bases between. Germline CDR1 and CDR2: SGDLS and YYNGEE. The length of the CDR3 is 16 residues. The CDR3 loop reads CASSPSQSSYNSPLHF. Here the CDR3 DNA reads TGTGCCAGCAGCCCATCACAGAGCTCCTATAATTCACCCCTCCACTTT.

The J gene is TRBJ2-7, the V gene TRBV7-8; 12 bases line up with TRBD2. The trim removed 1 base at V and 7 bases at J, leaving 8 bases unmatched. Germline V CDR1 and CDR2: SGHVS, FQNEAQ. The CDR3 loop spans 16 amino acids. CDR3 in DNA: TGTGCCAGCAGCTTAGGGCGACTAGCGGGGGACCTGGAGCAGTACGTC. It translates to CASSLGRLAGDLEQYV.

This clonotype was counted many times. The chain joins TRBV11-2 to TRBJ2-7; 8 bases are shared with TRBD1. The germline gives CDR1 SGHAT, CDR2 FQNNGV. The length of the CDR3 is 14 residues. V was clipped by 4 bases and J by 2 bases; unmatched bases: 4. For the CDR3, the DNA is TGTGCCAGCAGCTCCTCCAGGGGGCCCTACGAGCAGTACGTC. Its protein is CASSSSRGPYEQYV.

This clonotype was found once. CDR3 nucleotide sequence: TGTGCCTGGTCGTTAGCGGGGGGATTCACAGATACGCAGTATTTT. Its protein is CAWSLAGGFTDTQYF. The V gene is TRBV30, the J gene TRBJ2-3, with TRBD2 matching 10 bases. In germline, CDR1 is GTSNPN, CDR2 SVGIG (reference sequence). This CDR3 has 15 amino acids. With V trimmed by 5 bases and J by 2 bases, 7 bases remained unmatched.

This clonotype was observed a handful of times. This rearrangement joins TRBV24-1 to TRBJ2-3, with 11 bases lining up with TRBD2. Per the germline V gene, CDR1 is KGHDR and CDR2 is SFDVKD. After removal of 4 bases from V and 4 bases from J, the junction contained 6 bases not matched to a gene. This CDR3 has 16 residues. DNA of the CDR3: TGTGCCACCAGTGACATTAGCGGGGGGGCCCCAGATACGCAGTATTTT. Amino acid sequence: CATSDISGGAPDTQYF.

As DNA, the CDR3 is TGTGCCAGCAGTCCCGTGGGCCCTGGTTCGGGGATAGTGTATGGCTACACCTTC. Translation gives CASSPVGPGSGIVYGYTF. The chain joins TRBV12-3 or TRBV12-4 to TRBJ1-2; D is undetermined. The CDR3 sequence is 18 residues long. V dropped 5 bases and J dropped 5 bases, with 27 bases sitting between them.

The rearrangement uses TRBV12-3 or TRBV12-4 and TRBJ1-2, with a possible D match to TRBD1 (5 bases). V was clipped by 10 bases and J by 2 bases, with 14 bases between them. The CDR3 consists of 13 residues. The CDR3 is CATHLGLNYGYTF. The DNA of the CDR3 is TGTGCCACCCACTTGGGGCTGAACTATGGCTACACCTTC.

This clonotype was recorded a few times. The chain combines TRBV10-1 with TRBJ1-5; no definite D call. V lost 3 bases to trimming and J lost 4 bases, with 7 bases between them. Germline V CDR1 and CDR2: WNHNN, SYGVQD (reference sequence). The CDR3 consists of 13 residues. CDR3 loop: CASSESWNQPQHF. The CDR3 nucleotides read TGCGCCAGCAGTGAAAGCTGGAATCAGCCCCAGCATTTT.

This clonotype was seen at least ten times. V usage is TRBV5-1 and J usage is TRBJ2-2, with 7 nucleotides matching TRBD2. The germline V gene has CDR1 SGHRS and CDR2 YFSETQ. Germline trimming cut 7 bases from V and 5 bases from J; bases unmatched to any gene: 8. The CDR3 loop spans 14 amino acids. CDR3 bases: TGCGCCAGCCTCCCAGGAGCGGGGACCGGGGAGCTGTTTTTT. This translates into CASLPGAGTGELFF.

This clonotype was seen a few times. The J gene is TRBJ2-3, the V gene TRBV11-1; D gene ambiguous. Between the trimmed V and J ends, which lost 4 bases and 0 bases, there was a span of 8 bases. Germline CDR1 SGHAT, CDR2 FQDESV (reference sequence). CDR3 length: 14 residues. The CDR3: CASSYTKSTDTQYF. The CDR3 coding sequence is TGTGCCAGCAGCTATACTAAGAGCACAGATACGCAGTATTTT.

This clonotype was counted a few times. The chain uses TRBV20-1 and TRBJ2-7; D perhaps matches TRBD2 (7 bases). The germline V gene encodes CDR1 DFQATT and CDR2 SNEGSKA (reference sequence). The CDR3 runs 15 residues. The V end was cut by 5 bases, the J end by 0 bases, with 17 bases between. The CDR3 is CSAGEGGVGSYEQYV. The CDR3, as DNA: TGCAGTGCTGGGGAGGGGGGGGTAGGCTCCTACGAGCAGTACGTC.